The present T cell receptor (beta chain) was sequenced within a study of blood T cell repertoires in COVID-19. Study at large: COVID-19 samples, acute and convalescent, were from the United States, Italy and Spain. The cDNA or gDNA used as material had been derived from T cells, B-cell-depleted T cells, or PBMCs.

Per the original methods: Estimation of nucleated cell counts was performed using reference gene primer amplification. Profiled with immunoSEQ multiplex PCR; TCRdb holds only in-frame clones, not every one. V, J and clone size reflect that table, while D and trimming were determined from the DNA. The table includes approximately 210,000 clones, roughly 94% detected once. The V and J ends lost 6 bases and 5 bases respectively, with 10 bases between them. CDR3 size: 13 residues. The germline CDR1 and CDR2 sequences are MNHEY and SVGAGI. The TCR sequence derives from a man between 25 and 39 years old with COVID-19, enrolled during active disease. The rearrangement links TRBV6-5 to TRBJ1-4; possibly TRBD1 for D (6 bases). Source material: peripheral blood. CDR3 in amino acids: CASRRQENEKLFF. CDR3 sequence (DNA): TGTGCCAGCAGACGACAGGAGAATGAAAAACTGTTTTTT.